The 8 T cell receptor beta chains reported below all come from one sample, sequenced in a study of cytomegalovirus exposure and HLA in healthy donors. With 60 Vbeta and 13 Jbeta primers, the PCR was carried out. TCRdb's table, derived via immunoSEQ multiplex PCR, lists solely in-frame clones and lacks some. The clone table shows roughly 120,000 clones, with the ten largest holding around 3.6%. The sequenced sample consisted of PBMCs. The receptors stem from a man aged 18-30 years in good health and CMV-seronegative.

As regards this clone: Distinct nucleotide sequences in the sample also encode this CDR3. The chain is built from TRBV7-9 and TRBJ2-5; D perhaps matches TRBD2 (6 bases). Trimming stripped 1 base from V and 2 bases from J, with 14 bases between. This CDR3 has 16 amino acids. CDR1 and CDR2 (germline): SEHNR, FQNEAQ (reference sequence). The chain's CDR3 is CASSLEGAGLQETQYF. CDR3 nucleotides: TGTGCCAGCAGCTTAGAAGGTGCGGGGCTACAAGAGACCCAGTACTTC.

The V gene is TRBV30, the J gene TRBJ1-3; weak D call: TRBD1 (6 bases). Trimming took off 3 bases at V and 8 bases at J, with 20 bases between the two ends. Germline CDR1 is GTSNPN and CDR2 is SVGIG (reference sequence). The CDR3 totals 15 residues. The CDR3 spells CAWSDEGQLGYTIYF. CDR3 nucleotide sequence: TGTGCCTGGAGCGATGAGGGACAACTCGGTTACACCATATATTTT. The variable domain in full, with the rest retrieved from reference TRBV30 and TRBJ1-3, is SQTIHQWPATLVQPVGSPLSLECTVEGTSNPNLYWYRQAAGRGLQLLFYSVGIGQISSEVPQNLSASRPQDRQFILSSKKLLLSDSGFYLCAWSDEGQLGYTIYFGEGSWLTVV.

The chain carries TRBV11-2 and TRBJ2-7; tentatively, D is TRBD2 (5 bases). V was clipped by 1 base and J by 6 bases, with 10 bases between them. The CDR3 sequence is 13 residues long. Germline CDR1 SGHAT, CDR2 FQNNGV. This CDR3 reads CASSLVSSFEQYF. CDR3 DNA: TGTGCCAGCAGCTTAGTTTCTAGCTTCGAGCAGTACTTC.

The CDR3 sequence: CASSYRLTNTGELFF. The CDR3, as DNA: TGTGCCAGCAGTTACAGGCTGACTAACACCGGGGAGCTGTTTTTT. This rearrangement joins TRBV6-5 to TRBJ2-2; D gene ambiguous. The germline V gene has CDR1 MNHEY and CDR2 SVGAGI. Trimming pared 2 bases from V and 2 bases from J, leaving 9 bases between. The CDR3 is 15 residues long.

The J gene is TRBJ2-1, the V gene TRBV13; D is ambiguous. This CDR3 is built from 11 residues. Germline V gives CDR1 PRHDT, CDR2 FYEKMQ (reference sequence). V was trimmed by 1 base and J by 9 bases, leaving 4 bases between them. CDR3 sequence reads: CASSLVGEQFF. CDR3 nucleotides: TGTGCCAGCAGCTTAGTCGGTGAGCAGTTCTTC.

The chain carries TRBV27 and TRBJ2-7, with a weak D call TRBD2 (5 bases). Looked up from germline, CDR1 is MNHEY and CDR2 is SMNVEV (reference sequence). This CDR3 comprises 17 residues. The V gene lost 2 bases and the J gene lost 0 bases, with 17 bases spanning the gap. The DNA for the CDR3 is TGTGCCAGCAGTTTAAAAGAGGGCACGGGGTTCTCCTACGAGCAGTACTTC. This sequence encodes CASSLKEGTGFSYEQYF.

The J gene is TRBJ1-5, the V gene TRBV7-9; D unresolved. CDR1 and CDR2 from the germline V gene are SEHNR and FQNEAQ (reference sequence). The CDR3 is made up of 14 amino acids. Trimming cost V 0 bases and J 0 bases, with 3 bases left between them. CDR3 residues: CASSLAYSNQPQHF. The DNA of the CDR3 is TGTGCCAGCAGCTTAGCATATAGCAATCAGCCCCAGCATTTT.

As for this clone: This sample also contains other DNA sequences that code for the same CDR3. The rearrangement joins TRBV5-1 to TRBJ1-4; 9 positions match TRBD1. Germline trimming cut 5 bases from V and 1 base from J; bases unmatched to any gene: 6. There are 16 residues in the CDR3. The germline CDR1 and CDR2 sequences are SGHRS and YFSETQ. The CDR3, as DNA: TGCGCCAGCAGACGTCGGACAGGGGTAACTAATGAAAAACTGTTTTTT. It specifies CASRRRTGVTNEKLFF.